The table lists the clone carrying this TCR beta chain with a few counts. The antigen is not known. These data come from a study of human T cells and chemical hapten exposure. Study results and caveats: Donors' alopecia may make their immune response differ from healthy people's.

With 5 bases clipped from V and 2 bases from J, the junction kept 6 bases outside the gene matches. The CDR3 is 16 amino acids. The V gene's germline CDR1 is SGHTA and CDR2 FQGNSA. It was the library that attached unique molecular identifiers to individual cDNA molecules. TCRdb reprocessed the RACE reads via MiXCR and lists one record per CDR3 protein. Found here are 150,000 to 200,000 distinct CDR3 sequences, approximately 14% of them singletons; the top ten hold 1.5% to 2%. Time point reported: patch test 1, 2 weeks after DPC sensitization. Treatment noted: therapeutic diphenylcyclopropenone sensitization with weekly scalp DPC. Alopecia patients deemed DPC-suitable, aged 18 to 70, excluding pregnancy. Unfractionated whole blood yielded the extracted total RNA.

This sequence originates from a woman aged 25 to 39 with alopecia areata. Some clones in this sample may be carry-over from other donors' samples. The starting material was whole blood, obtained in connection with sensitization to the hapten diphenylcyclopropenone (DPC). This chain connects TRBV7-2 to TRBJ2-3, with 11 bases that match TRBD2. CDR3 protein: CASSVLAGAITDTQYF. For the CDR3, the DNA is TGTGCCAGCAGCGTACTAGCGGGGGCCATCACAGATACGCAGTATTTT.